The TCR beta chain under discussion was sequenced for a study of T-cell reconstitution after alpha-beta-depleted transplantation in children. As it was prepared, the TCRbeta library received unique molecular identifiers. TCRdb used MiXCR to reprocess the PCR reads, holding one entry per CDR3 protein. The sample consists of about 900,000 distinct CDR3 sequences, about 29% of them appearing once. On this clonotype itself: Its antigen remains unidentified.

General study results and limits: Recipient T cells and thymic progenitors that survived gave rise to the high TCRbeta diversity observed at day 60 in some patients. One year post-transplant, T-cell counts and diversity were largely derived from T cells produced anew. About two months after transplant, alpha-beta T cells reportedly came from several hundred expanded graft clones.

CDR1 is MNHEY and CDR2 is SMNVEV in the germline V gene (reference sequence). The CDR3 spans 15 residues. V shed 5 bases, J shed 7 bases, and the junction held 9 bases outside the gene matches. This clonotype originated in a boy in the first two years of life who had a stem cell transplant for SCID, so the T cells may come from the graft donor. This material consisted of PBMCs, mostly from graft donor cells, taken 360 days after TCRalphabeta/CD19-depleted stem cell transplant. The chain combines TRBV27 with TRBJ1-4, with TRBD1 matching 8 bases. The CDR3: CASSVRTGMGEKLFF. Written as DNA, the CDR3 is TGTGCCAGCAGTGTAAGGACAGGGATGGGTGAAAAACTGTTTTTT.